The present T cell receptor beta chain was sequenced within a study of beta chain features in type 1 diabetes. Expressed TCRB transcripts got sequenced, as all isolated RNA was reverse transcribed. Regulatory, naive and central memory T cell samples averaged approximately 3.8 million reads. Measured with immunoSEQ multiplex PCR; TCRdb has only the in-frame clones, and not every one. Here the sample spans more than 300,000 clones, around 13% being singletons. Study outcomes and limitations: When cDNA is sequenced, cells with high TCR expression could be over-represented. Type 1 diabetes patients had VDJ junctions that carried fewer insertions and more deletions.

Concerning this clone: What it binds is not known.

CDR1 is SGHRS and CDR2 is YFSETQ in the germline V gene. V lost 4 bases, J lost 4 bases, and 14 bases lay in between. This CDR3 region has 15 residues. Markers CD45RO/CCR7/CD25/CD127/CD95/CD27 served to sort CD4+ naive, central memory, regulatory and stem cell-like memory cells. The rearrangement joins TRBV5-1 to TRBJ2-2, with a possible D match to TRBD1 (6 bases). Sequencing was performed on naive CD4+ T cells from blood. The clonotype was recovered from a man younger than 35 in good health. The CDR3 bases are TGCGCCAGCAGCAGGTCAGGGGACCTCACCGGGGAGCTGTTTTTT. Translating it yields CASSRSGDLTGELFF.